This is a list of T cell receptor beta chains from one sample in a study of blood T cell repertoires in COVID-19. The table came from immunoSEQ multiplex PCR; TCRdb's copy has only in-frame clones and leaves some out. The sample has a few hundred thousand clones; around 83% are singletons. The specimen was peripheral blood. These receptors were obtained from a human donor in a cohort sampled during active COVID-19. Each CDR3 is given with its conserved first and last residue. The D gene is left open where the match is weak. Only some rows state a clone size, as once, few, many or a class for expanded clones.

CDR3 DNA: TGTGCCAGTCAGACTGGGAGCCATGAGCAGTTCTTC
CDR3 protein: CASQTGSHEQFF
CDR3 length: 12
clone size: once
D gene: .
J gene: TRBJ2-1
V gene: TRBV28

CDR3 DNA: TGTGCCAGCAGCACGACTAGCGGGAGGAGAGAGACCCAGTACTTC
CDR3 protein: CASSTTSGRRETQYF
CDR3 length: 15
clone size: .
D gene: TRBD2
J gene: TRBJ2-5
V gene: TRBV7-9

CDR3 DNA: TGTGCCAGCAGTTTAAACCCGGGGGTTTATAGTGGCTACACCTTC
CDR3 protein: CASSLNPGVYSGYTF
CDR3 length: 15
clone size: .
D gene: .
J gene: TRBJ1-2
V gene: TRBV28

CDR3 DNA: TGTGCCAGCAGCTCGTTCCCTAAGTCGTTCACCTACGAGCAGTACTTC
CDR3 protein: CASSSFPKSFTYEQYF
CDR3 length: 16
clone size: .
D gene: .
J gene: TRBJ2-7
V gene: TRBV5-6

CDR3 DNA: TGTGCCTGGAACGATTATTACAGGGGTAGTGGGACCGGGGAGCTGTTTTTT
CDR3 protein: CAWNDYYRGSGTGELFF
CDR3 length: 17
clone size: .
D gene: TRBD1
J gene: TRBJ2-2
V gene: TRBV30

CDR3 DNA: TGTGCCAGCAGTTACCCCCCTTCCTACGAGCAGTACTTC
CDR3 protein: CASSYPPSYEQYF
CDR3 length: 13
clone size: .
D gene: .
J gene: TRBJ2-7
V gene: TRBV6-6

CDR3 DNA: TGTGCCAGCAGTTTAGAGCCCCCCCGAGACAGCAACACTGAAGCTTTCTTT
CDR3 protein: CASSLEPPRDSNTEAFF
CDR3 length: 17
clone size: .
D gene: .
J gene: TRBJ1-1
V gene: TRBV28

CDR3 DNA: TGTGCCAGCAGTCCTTACTCAGGGGTGTTGGCCTACGAGCAGTACTTC
CDR3 protein: CASSPYSGVLAYEQYF
CDR3 length: 16
clone size: .
D gene: .
J gene: TRBJ2-7
V gene: TRBV28

CDR3 DNA: TGTGCCAGCAGCTTCGGGGAGTGGGAAATGATGACCTACGAGCAGTACTTC
CDR3 protein: CASSFGEWEMMTYEQYF
CDR3 length: 17
clone size: .
D gene: .
J gene: TRBJ2-7
V gene: TRBV7-9

CDR3 DNA: TGTGCCACCAGCAGAGGCACATACCAAGAGACCCAGTACTTC
CDR3 protein: CATSRGTYQETQYF
CDR3 length: 14
clone size: .
D gene: .
J gene: TRBJ2-5
V gene: TRBV15

CDR3 DNA: TGTGCCAGCAGTGGCCAAGTTGGCTACACCTTC
CDR3 protein: CASSGQVGYTF
CDR3 length: 11
clone size: .
D gene: .
J gene: TRBJ1-2
V gene: TRBV6-6

CDR3 DNA: TGTGCCAGCAGCCAATCAGGTCGGGGGGGCCCATCGCGGAACACTGAAGCTTTCTTT
CDR3 protein: CASSQSGRGGPSRNTEAFF
CDR3 length: 19
clone size: .
D gene: .
J gene: TRBJ1-1
V gene: TRBV16

CDR3 DNA: TGTGCCAGCAGCCTAAGACTAGGCGGAAGCTCCTACAATGAGCAGTTCTTC
CDR3 protein: CASSLRLGGSSYNEQFF
CDR3 length: 17
clone size: .
D gene: .
J gene: TRBJ2-1
V gene: TRBV7-2

CDR3 DNA: TGTGCCAGCAGTTACGACAGGGGGCGCGGCAATGAGCAGTTCTTC
CDR3 protein: CASSYDRGRGNEQFF
CDR3 length: 15
clone size: .
D gene: TRBD1
J gene: TRBJ2-1
V gene: TRBV27

CDR3 DNA: TGTGCCAGCAGCCAAGACTCCGTAGCAGTTTTAGGAGACGAGCAGTACTTC
CDR3 protein: CASSQDSVAVLGDEQYF
CDR3 length: 17
clone size: .
D gene: .
J gene: TRBJ2-7
V gene: TRBV14

CDR3 DNA: TGTGCCAGCAGCCAAGACGCGCAGACCCAGTACTTC
CDR3 protein: CASSQDAQTQYF
CDR3 length: 12
clone size: .
D gene: .
J gene: TRBJ2-5
V gene: TRBV3-1/TRBV3-2

CDR3 DNA: TGTGCCTGGGGTTTTAGCGGGAGCGGGGAGACCCAGTACTTC
CDR3 protein: CAWGFSGSGETQYF
CDR3 length: 14
clone size: .
D gene: TRBD2
J gene: TRBJ2-5
V gene: TRBV30

CDR3 DNA: TGTGCCAGTTCCCCGACAGGGGAAGATGAGCAGTTCTTC
CDR3 protein: CASSPTGEDEQFF
CDR3 length: 13
clone size: .
D gene: TRBD1
J gene: TRBJ2-1
V gene: TRBV28

CDR3 DNA: TGTGCCAGCAGTGGCTCGGGGAGAAACCCCAGCGTAGGCTACCAAGAGACCCAGTACTTC
CDR3 protein: CASSGSGRNPSVGYQETQYF
CDR3 length: 20
clone size: .
D gene: .
J gene: TRBJ2-5
V gene: TRBV2

CDR3 DNA: TGTGCCAGTAGTATAGTACAACAAGAGACCCAGTACTTC
CDR3 protein: CASSIVQQETQYF
CDR3 length: 13
clone size: once
D gene: .
J gene: TRBJ2-5
V gene: TRBV19

CDR3 DNA: TGTGCCAGCAGTTTAGAACTAGCGGGAGGGGCAACAGATACGCAGTATTTT
CDR3 protein: CASSLELAGGATDTQYF
CDR3 length: 17
clone size: .
D gene: TRBD2
J gene: TRBJ2-3
V gene: TRBV28

CDR3 DNA: TGTGCCGTTCTACTAGCGGGCTTAAATGAGCAGTTCTTC
CDR3 protein: CAVLLAGLNEQFF
CDR3 length: 13
clone size: .
D gene: TRBD2
J gene: TRBJ2-1
V gene: TRBV2